Listed here are 26 T cell receptor beta chains from one sample, sequenced in a study of T cell repertoires in cytomegalovirus infection. TCRdb re-analysed the reads in MiXCR, keeping a single row per CDR3 protein. This sample carries about 740,000 distinct CDR3 sequences, 35% to 40% of them seen once, and the ten largest clones take 2.8%. The specimen was PBMCs. Receptor source: a human donor in good health (CMV status not recorded). Some clones in this sample may be carry-over from other donors' samples.

This clonotype turned up a few times. This chain joins TRBV7-9 and TRBJ2-5; the D is unclear. Trimming removed 5 bases at V and 2 bases at J, with 9 bases between. The CDR3 sequence is 13 residues long. Germline V CDR1 and CDR2: SEHNR, FQNEAQ (reference sequence). DNA of the CDR3: TGTGCCAGCAGCCTTAAGAATCAAGAGACCCAGTACTTC. Translating it yields CASSLKNQETQYF.

As regards this clonotype: A much bigger clone sits one base away, suggesting this may be a read error. V usage is TRBV7-3 and J usage is TRBJ2-1; TRBD2 matches 8 bases. V lost 5 bases and J lost 10; bases outside the gene matches: 16. The CDR3 has 16 amino acids. The germline V gene encodes CDR1 SGHTA and CDR2 FQGTGA. Written as DNA, the CDR3 is TGTGCCAGCAGCCGTTTATCCGGGACTAGAGTACGGGAGCAGTTCTTC. Protein sequence: CASSRLSGTRVREQFF.

The V gene is TRBV9, the J gene TRBJ2-3; 10 nucleotides agree with TRBD2. CDR3 length: 16 residues. Germline V gene sequence: CDR1 SGDLS, CDR2 YYNGEE. V lost 2 bases, J lost 8 bases, and 11 bases stayed unmatched. The CDR3 region has the DNA TGTGCCAGCAGCGTTGGGCTAGCGGGGGAATATGGTACGCAGTATTTT. The encoded protein is CASSVGLAGEYGTQYF.

The CDR3 loop is CASSLLREAGELFF. The CDR3 DNA is TGTGCCAGCAGCCTTCTACGTGAGGCCGGGGAGCTGTTTTTT. The chain is built from TRBV7-6 and TRBJ2-2; D is unresolved. CDR3 size: 14 residues. Germline loops: CDR1 SGHVS, CDR2 FNYEAQ. The V end lost 5 bases, the J end lost 6 bases, and 13 bases lay between the germline ends.

The chain links TRBV9 to TRBJ2-5; D unclear. In germline, CDR1 is SGDLS, CDR2 YYNGEE. V was shortened by 3 bases and J by 5 bases, with 14 bases between the two germline ends. The CDR3 runs to 14 residues. The CDR3 spells CASSAAPMWETQYF. The CDR3 coding sequence is TGTGCCAGCAGCGCGGCCCCGATGTGGGAGACCCAGTACTTC.

For this clonotype: Since a much larger clone is just one base distant, this may be a read error. This chain links TRBV7-2 with TRBJ1-3; TRBD1 matches 8 bases. The CDR3 runs 16 residues. V lost 5 bases to trimming and J lost 3 bases; unmatched junction nucleotides: 9. Germline V gene lookup returns CDR1 SGHTA and CDR2 FQGNSA. The CDR3 DNA reads as TGTGCCAGCAGCCTTTCCCCAGGGGGCTATGGAAACACCATATATTTT. Protein sequence: CASSLSPGGYGNTIYF. The whole variable domain, remainder taken from reference TRBV7-2 and TRBJ1-3, is GAGVSQSPSNKVTEKGKDVELRCDPISGHTALYWYRQSLGQGLEFLIYFQGNSAPDKSGLPSDRFSAERTGGSVSTLTIQRTQQEDSAVYLCASSLSPGGYGNTIYFGEGSWLTVV.

The rearrangement joins TRBV19 to TRBJ1-1; the D gene is possibly TRBD1 (6 bases). The V gene lost 7 bases and the J gene lost 0 bases, with 18 bases spanning the gap. Germline values: CDR1 LNHDA, CDR2 SQIVND (reference sequence). The CDR3 runs to 16 residues. The chain's CDR3 is CASIDRERGMNTEAFF. CDR3 coding DNA: TGTGCCAGTATCGACAGAGAAAGGGGGATGAACACTGAAGCTTTCTTT. Supplemented by reference TRBV19 and TRBJ1-1, the full variable domain reads DGGITQSPKYLFRKEGQNVTLSCEQNLNHDAMYWYRQDPGQGLRLIYYSQIVNDFQKGDIAEGYSVSREKKESFPLTVTSAQKNPTAFYLCASIDRERGMNTEAFFGQGTRLTVV.

The CDR3 DNA is TGTGCCACCAGCAGACCCATAGTGGGGGCCTTTAGCAATCAGCCCCAGCATTTT. This translates into CATSRPIVGAFSNQPQHF. The chain recombines TRBV15 with TRBJ1-5, with D possibly being TRBD1 (6 bases). The germline V and J ends were trimmed by 2 bases and 0 bases, with 17 bases remaining between them. From germline, CDR1 is LNHNV and CDR2 YYDKDF (reference sequence). This CDR3 has 18 residues.

Points on this clonotype: Here the CDR3 omits its conserved ending phenylalanine or tryptophan, so a read error is the likely source. The DNA is omitted, as the CDR3 cannot be located on it reliably, and the CDR3 follows TCRdb's listing. V and J are TRBV12-2 and TRBJ2-3; TRBD2 is the table's D call, not checked against the DNA. TRBV12-2 is listed as a pseudogene. Both ends counted, the CDR3 spans 16 residues. The chain's CDR3 is CASCLTPSGGAGTQYL.

This clonotype was found a few times. The chain is built from TRBV28 and TRBJ1-3; TRBD1 might be the D (5 bases). The CDR3 length is 16 residues. The germline V gene encodes CDR1 MDHEN and CDR2 SYDVKM. The ends were cut back, 4 bases at V and 1 base at J, with 14 bases in the middle. In DNA form, the CDR3 reads TGTGCCAGCAGTTGGTCAGGGATGAAATCTGGAAACACCATATATTTT. Its translation is CASSWSGMKSGNTIYF. Variable domain in full (rest from reference TRBV28 and TRBJ1-3): DVKVTQSSRYLVKRTGEKVFLECVQDMDHENMFWYRQDPGLGLRLIYFSYDVKMKEKGDIPEGYSVSREKKERFSLILESASTNQTSMYLCASSWSGMKSGNTIYFGEGSWLTVV.

The chain combines TRBV28 with TRBJ1-5; maybe TRBD1 (5 bases). Trimming removed 2 bases at V and 3 bases at J, with 11 bases between. The CDR3 has 15 residues. Per the germline V gene, CDR1 is MDHEN and CDR2 is SYDVKM. The CDR3 is CASSLMGGINQPQHF. CDR3 DNA: TGTGCCAGCAGTTTAATGGGGGGGATCAATCAGCCCCAGCATTTT.

The chain employs TRBV4-2 and TRBJ2-7, with D possibly being TRBD1 (7 bases). The CDR3 covers 16 residues. Trimming took off 2 bases at V and 2 bases at J, with 16 bases between the two ends. Germline V gene lookup returns CDR1 LGHNA and CDR2 YNFKEQ. The CDR3 sequence: CASSQSAPGGPYEQYF. The CDR3 DNA reads TGTGCCAGCAGCCAAAGCGCGCCAGGGGGGCCCTACGAGCAGTACTTC.

This chain links TRBV20-1 with TRBJ1-2; D is ambiguous. Trimming took 2 bases from V and 0 from J, leaving 13 bases between them. The length of the CDR3 is 15 residues. Per germline, CDR1 DFQATT and CDR2 SNEGSKA (reference sequence). CDR3 amino acids: CSARTPAQTNYGYTF. The CDR3 region has the DNA TGCAGTGCTAGAACGCCGGCACAGACTAACTATGGCTACACCTTC.

Only a few counts were recorded for this clonotype. V usage is TRBV28 and J usage is TRBJ2-1; D gene uncertain. V was clipped by 1 base and J by 5 bases, with 6 bases between them. CDR3 length: 13 residues. Germline CDR1 MDHEN, CDR2 SYDVKM. This CDR3 is CASSLSDHNEQFF. The CDR3 region has the DNA TGTGCCAGCAGTTTATCCGACCACAATGAGCAGTTCTTC.

The chain uses TRBV28 and TRBJ2-7; perhaps D is TRBD1 or TRBD2 (5 bases each). Germline V lookup: CDR1 MDHEN, CDR2 SYDVKM. V lost 4 bases to trimming and J lost 7 bases, with 20 bases between them. The CDR3 runs 15 residues. The CDR3 sequence is CASSSYGTASWEQYF. Here the CDR3 DNA reads TGTGCCAGCAGTTCGTATGGGACCGCTTCATGGGAGCAGTACTTC.

The chain is built from TRBV19 and TRBJ2-5; 12 nucleotides align to TRBD2. From germline, CDR1 is LNHDA and CDR2 SQIVND (reference sequence). Unmatched junction bases numbered 21, after V lost 5 bases and J lost 5 bases. CDR3 length: 20 amino acids. CDR3 sequence (DNA): TGTGCCAGTAGTCGATCATCTAGCGGGAGGGCAACCAGGACCAGGGAGACCCAGTACTTC. It encodes CASSRSSSGRATRTRETQYF.

The V and J genes are TRBV7-6 and TRBJ2-5, with D unresolved. Germline values: CDR1 SGHVS, CDR2 FNYEAQ. This CDR3 is 16 amino acids long. V was shortened by 5 bases and J by 3 bases, with 19 bases between the two germline ends. CDR3 sequence reads: CASSPRRYPTKETQYF. The DNA for the CDR3 is TGTGCCAGCAGCCCCCGCCGGTATCCCACCAAAGAGACCCAGTACTTC.

This chain joins TRBV20-1 and TRBJ2-7; 8 bases agree with TRBD1. The CDR3 runs to 14 residues. Germline CDR1 DFQATT, CDR2 SNEGSKA (reference sequence). V lost 1 base and J lost 2; bases outside the gene matches: 4. CDR3 region: CSARGGQGPYEQYF. In DNA form, the CDR3 reads TGCAGTGCTAGAGGCGGACAGGGACCCTACGAGCAGTACTTC.

The chain carries TRBV5-4 and TRBJ1-1, with 9 bases that match TRBD1. Germline V gene lookup returns CDR1 SGHNT and CDR2 YYREEE (reference sequence). The CDR3 consists of 15 residues. V gave up 4 bases and J gave up 5 bases; unmatched junction bases: 9. Written as DNA, the CDR3 is TGTGCCAGCAGCGGCTGGACAGGGGTATATACTGAAGCTTTCTTT. Residues: CASSGWTGVYTEAFF.

This clonotype was detected ten times or more. The chain uses TRBV5-1 and TRBJ2-1; 8 bases match TRBD2. The CDR3 is 19 residues long. Per the germline V gene, CDR1 is SGHRS and CDR2 is YFSETQ. V dropped 3 bases and J dropped 3; count of bases not matched to a gene: 17. The CDR3 nucleotides read TGCGCCAGCAGCTCCCGGACTAGCCGAGCCCCAGGGAGCTACAATGAGCAGTTCTTC. Its protein is CASSSRTSRAPGSYNEQFF. Variable domain in full (rest from reference TRBV5-1 and TRBJ2-1): KAGVTQTPRYLIKTRGQQVTLSCSPISGHRSVSWYQQTPGQGLQFLFEYFSETQRNKGNFPGRFSGRQFSNSRSEMNVSTLELGDSALYLCASSSRTSRAPGSYNEQFFGPGTRLTVL.

This clonotype has just a few counts. The V call is TRBV20-1, the J call TRBJ2-3, with TRBD2 matching 10 bases. Germline CDR1 is DFQATT and CDR2 is SNEGSKA (reference sequence). Trimming at V came to 3 bases and at J to 5 bases, leaving 8 bases not matched to a gene. This CDR3 is built from 15 residues. The CDR3 coding sequence is TGCAGTGCTAGCAGCGGGGGGGCCGGGGGAGATACGCAGTATTTT. It codes for CSASSGGAGGDTQYF.

This clonotype turned up a few times. DNA of the CDR3: TGTGCCAGCAGCTTAAAATTCTCCTACGAGCAGTACTTC. Its protein product is CASSLKFSYEQYF. V and J are TRBV7-2 and TRBJ2-7, with D unresolved. CDR1 and CDR2 (germline): SGHTA, FQGNSA. Trimming cost V 2 bases and J 0 bases, with 5 bases left between them. The CDR3 runs 13 residues. Filled out from reference TRBV7-2 and TRBJ2-7, the complete variable domain reads GAGVSQSPSNKVTEKGKDVELRCDPISGHTALYWYRQSLGQGLEFLIYFQGNSAPDKSGLPSDRFSAERTGGSVSTLTIQRTQQEDSAVYLCASSLKFSYEQYFGPGTRLTVT.

This sequence joins TRBV6-6 and TRBJ2-7, with D hard to call. CDR3 length: 13 residues. V shed 2 bases and J shed 4 bases, with 9 bases lying between them. Germline-derived CDR1 and CDR2 are MNHNY and SVGAGI (reference sequence). The CDR3 spells CASSYPESYEQYF. As DNA, the CDR3 is TGTGCCAGCAGTTACCCCGAGAGTTACGAGCAGTACTTC.

This clonotype was observed a handful of times. This sequence joins TRBV7-2 and TRBJ2-1; no definite D call. CDR3 size: 11 residues. The V and J ends lost 0 bases and 10 bases respectively, with 4 bases between them. Looked up from germline, CDR1 is SGHTA and CDR2 is FQGNSA. The CDR3 loop is CASSLAPEQFF. The CDR3 DNA reads TGTGCCAGCAGCTTAGCGCCAGAGCAGTTCTTC.

The chain combines TRBV28 with TRBJ1-4, with 7 nucleotides matching TRBD1. Germline V gene lookup returns CDR1 MDHEN and CDR2 SYDVKM. V lost 5 bases, J lost 1 base, and 7 bases stayed unmatched. The CDR3 has 16 residues. Here the CDR3 reads CASSPQGVGTNEKLFF. The CDR3 nucleotides are TGTGCCAGCAGTCCCCAGGGGGTTGGAACTAATGAAAAACTGTTTTTT. The complete variable domain, with remaining parts taken from reference TRBV28 and TRBJ1-4, reads DVKVTQSSRYLVKRTGEKVFLECVQDMDHENMFWYRQDPGLGLRLIYFSYDVKMKEKGDIPEGYSVSREKKERFSLILESASTNQTSMYLCASSPQGVGTNEKLFFGSGTQLSVL.

This clonotype was detected many times. The chain couples TRBV7-2 to TRBJ2-3; TRBD2 matches at 7 bases. The CDR3 loop spans 16 amino acids. Trimming took 4 bases from V and 6 from J; bases not matched to a gene: 13. Germline V CDR1 and CDR2: SGHTA, FQGNSA. CDR3 amino acids: CASSSPPREGPDTQYF. The CDR3 region has the DNA TGTGCCAGCAGCTCTCCCCCGAGGGAGGGCCCGGATACGCAGTATTTT. Full variable domain (missing parts from reference TRBV7-2 and TRBJ2-3): GAGVSQSPSNKVTEKGKDVELRCDPISGHTALYWYRQSLGQGLEFLIYFQGNSAPDKSGLPSDRFSAERTGGSVSTLTIQRTQQEDSAVYLCASSSPPREGPDTQYFGPGTRLTVL.